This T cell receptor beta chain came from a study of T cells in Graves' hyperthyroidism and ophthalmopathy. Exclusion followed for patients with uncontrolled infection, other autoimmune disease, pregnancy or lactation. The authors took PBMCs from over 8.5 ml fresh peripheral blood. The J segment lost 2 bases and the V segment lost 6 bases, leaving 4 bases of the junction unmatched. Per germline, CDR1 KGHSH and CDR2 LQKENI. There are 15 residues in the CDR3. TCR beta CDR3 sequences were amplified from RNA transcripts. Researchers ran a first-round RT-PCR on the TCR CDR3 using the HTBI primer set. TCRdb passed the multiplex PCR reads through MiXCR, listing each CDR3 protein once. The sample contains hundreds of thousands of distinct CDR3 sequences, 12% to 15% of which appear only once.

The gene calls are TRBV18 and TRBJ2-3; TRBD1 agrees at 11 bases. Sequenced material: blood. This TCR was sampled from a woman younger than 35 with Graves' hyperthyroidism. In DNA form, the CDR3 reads TGTGCCAGCTCCGGACAGGGGGCTGACACAGATACGCAGTATTTT. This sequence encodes CASSGQGADTDTQYF.